A selection of T cell receptor beta chains follows, all from one sample in a study of cytomegalovirus exposure and HLA in healthy donors. Profiled with immunoSEQ multiplex PCR; TCRdb holds only in-frame clones, not every one. The table has 90,000 to 110,000 clones, roughly 79% seen once. The sequenced sample consisted of PBMCs. The receptors were sampled from a male donor in good health and CMV-seronegative. Each CDR3 is given with its conserved first and last residue. A D gene is named only where the DNA matches it firmly.

v_call,d_call,cdr3_aa
TRBV2,NA,CASSAYGGMNEQFF
TRBV10-3,NA,CAIKDYSANEQFF
TRBV4-3,NA,CASSQDPVSRIRPLHF
TRBV15,TRBD2,CATRGRTSGSIRELFF
TRBV6-1,TRBD1,CASSEGQKISYYGYTF
TRBV19,NA,CASSIATRMVNEQFF
TRBV4-1,NA,CASSQGLLRMVRDSPLHF
TRBV2,NA,CASEAGTDTQYF
TRBV19,TRBD1,CASSSAGGPPQHF
TRBV27,NA,CASSRDRRSSWGYTF
TRBV10-3,TRBD1,CAISGQDRGQDEQYF
TRBV7-9,TRBD1,CASSSTGGDQPQHF
TRBV28,NA,CASSDLQGSSNQPQHF
TRBV2,NA,CAKSGNQETQYF
TRBV9,TRBD2,CASSVTSGRPDTQYF
TRBV27,NA,CASSLLALSTQPQHF
TRBV19,TRBD1,CASSINRDSTYEQYF
TRBV27,TRBD2,CASSSGLVVNEQYF
TRBV2,TRBD1,CASSEATFLGQGASWETQYF
TRBV6-5,NA,CASSYTSTSGNTIYF
TRBV9,TRBD2,CASSVETSGHSTDTQYF
TRBV27,NA,CASSLAGRLEQYF